These 11 T cell receptor beta chains share one sample of origin, sequenced in a study of technical replicates of blood from a few donors. TCRdb's copy holds only in-frame clones and misses some; the assay was immunoSEQ multiplex PCR. This sample carries about 81,000 clones, approximately 96% of them seen once, and the ten largest clones take around 0.39%. Input material: T cells isolated from PBMCs. Receptors originate from a human donor in good health.

V is TRBV2 and J is TRBJ2-1; D unresolved. This CDR3 is 11 amino acids long. Germline CDR1 and CDR2: SNHLY and FYNNEI. V shed 7 bases and J shed 4 bases, with 5 bases lying between them. For the CDR3, the DNA is TGTGCCAGCACTATATACAATGAGCAGTTCTTC. Protein product: CASTIYNEQFF.

The J gene is TRBJ2-2, the V gene TRBV28; D unresolved. CDR1 MDHEN and CDR2 SYDVKM come from the germline V gene. CDR3 size: 15 residues. Trimming pared 3 bases from V and 8 bases from J, leaving 16 bases between. CDR3 loop: CASSFSPAQQGELFF. For the CDR3, the DNA is TGTGCCAGCAGTTTCAGTCCGGCACAACAGGGGGAGCTGTTTTTT.

J is TRBJ2-1 and V is TRBV10-2; 11 nucleotides align to TRBD2. Trimming cost V 11 bases and J 8 bases; bases outside gene matches: 11. CDR1 and CDR2 from the germline V gene are WSHSY and SAAADI. The CDR3 contains 14 residues. CDR3 DNA: TGCGCCGCAAAACTAGCGGGAGATGTGTATGAGCAGTTCTTC. Translation: CAAKLAGDVYEQFF.

The rearrangement uses TRBV7-3 and TRBJ2-7; TRBD1 matches at 7 bases. The V and J ends lost 4 bases and 6 bases, in that order; junction bases with no gene match: 6. Germline V gene data show CDR1 as SGHTA and CDR2 as FQGTGA. The CDR3 spans 13 residues. The CDR3 loop reads CASSSTGVGEQYF. CDR3 DNA sequence: TGTGCCAGCAGCTCCACAGGGGTTGGCGAGCAGTACTTC.

J is TRBJ2-7 and V is TRBV11-3; a weak D match, TRBD1 (5 bases). CDR1 SGHNT and CDR2 YENEEA come from the germline V gene. CDR3 size: 13 residues. Trimming removed 3 bases from V and 3 bases from J, with 9 bases in between. CDR3 sequence: CASSFPGIYEQYF. In DNA form, the CDR3 reads TGTGCCAGCAGCTTTCCAGGGATCTACGAGCAGTACTTC.

J is TRBJ2-7 and V is TRBV23-1; no reliable D call. TRBV23-1 is assigned to the ORF class and has an uncertain function. The CDR3 consists of 11 residues. V gave up 3 bases and J gave up 6 bases, with 6 bases separating them. The CDR3 coding sequence is TGCGCCAGCAGTCAGGCCGTCGAGCAGTACTTC. Translated: CASSQAVEQYF.

The rearrangement uses TRBV7-9 and TRBJ2-7, with 8 nucleotides matching TRBD1. CDR3 length: 14 amino acids. Germline values: CDR1 SEHNR, CDR2 FQNEAQ (reference sequence). V lost 5 bases to trimming and J lost 5 bases; unmatched junction nucleotides: 8. DNA for the CDR3: TGTGCCAGCAGCCAAGGACAGGGATGGAACGAGCAGTACTTC. This sequence encodes CASSQGQGWNEQYF.

The rearrangement uses TRBV9 and TRBJ1-2; D is uncertain. CDR1 is SGDLS and CDR2 is YYNGEE in the germline V gene. Trimming left V 0 bases short and J 1 base short, with 10 bases between. This CDR3 is built from 15 residues. This chain's CDR3 is CASSVGHQSNYGYTF. CDR3 coding DNA: TGTGCCAGCAGCGTAGGACATCAAAGTAACTATGGCTACACCTTC.

The V call is TRBV18, the J call TRBJ2-1; TRBD1 aligns across 7 bases. J lost 9 bases, V lost 1 base, and 9 bases had no gene match. The V gene's germline CDR1 is KGHSH and CDR2 LQKENI. CDR3 length equals 15 residues. CDR3 nucleotides: TGTGCCAGCTCACCACAAGGACAGGATCTGGCTGAGCAGTTCTTC. It codes for CASSPQGQDLAEQFF.

The gene calls are TRBV29-1 and TRBJ2-7, with 8 positions matching TRBD1. In germline, CDR1 is SQVTM, CDR2 ANQGSEA. V gave up 0 bases and J gave up 0 bases; unmatched junction bases: 4. CDR3 size: 15 residues. The CDR3 sequence: CSVEDLGQVSYEQYF. DNA for the CDR3: TGCAGCGTTGAAGATCTGGGACAGGTCTCCTACGAGCAGTACTTC.

This clone was detected only once. The V call is TRBV5-6, the J call TRBJ2-5, with 9 positions matching TRBD1. Germline V gives CDR1 SGHDT, CDR2 YYEEEE. The CDR3 contains 17 residues. Trimming at V came to 0 bases and at J to 5 bases, leaving 11 bases not matched to a gene. The CDR3 sequence: CASSLVLVDRGVETQYF. The CDR3 DNA follows: TGTGCCAGCAGCTTGGTTTTAGTGGACAGGGGCGTGGAGACCCAGTACTTC.